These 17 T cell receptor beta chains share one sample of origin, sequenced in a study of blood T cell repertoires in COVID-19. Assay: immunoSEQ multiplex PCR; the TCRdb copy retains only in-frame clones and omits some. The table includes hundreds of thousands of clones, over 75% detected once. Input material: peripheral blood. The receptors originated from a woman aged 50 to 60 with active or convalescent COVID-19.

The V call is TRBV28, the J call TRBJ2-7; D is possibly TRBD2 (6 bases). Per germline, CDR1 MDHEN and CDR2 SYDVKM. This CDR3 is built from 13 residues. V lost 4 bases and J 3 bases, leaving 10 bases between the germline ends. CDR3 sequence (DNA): TGTGCCAGCAGTTCCGGGGGACGCTACGAGCAGTACTTC. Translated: CASSSGGRYEQYF.

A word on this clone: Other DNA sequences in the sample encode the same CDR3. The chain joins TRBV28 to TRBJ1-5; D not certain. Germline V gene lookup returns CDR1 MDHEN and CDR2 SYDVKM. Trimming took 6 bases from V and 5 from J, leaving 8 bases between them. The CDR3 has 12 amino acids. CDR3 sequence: CASSPLDQPQHF. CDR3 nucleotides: TGTGCCAGCAGCCCCCTAGATCAGCCCCAGCATTTT.

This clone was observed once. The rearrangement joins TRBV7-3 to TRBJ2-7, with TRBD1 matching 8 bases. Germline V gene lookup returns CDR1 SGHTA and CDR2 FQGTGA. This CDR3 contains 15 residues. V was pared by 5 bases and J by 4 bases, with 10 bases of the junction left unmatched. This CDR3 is CASSPDRGFGYEQYF. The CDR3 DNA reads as TGTGCCAGCAGCCCAGACAGGGGCTTCGGGTACGAGCAGTACTTC.

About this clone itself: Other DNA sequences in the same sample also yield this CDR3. The CDR3 DNA follows: TGCGCCAGCAGCTTTGCGGGAAACACTGAAGCTTTCTTT. It is translated as CASSFAGNTEAFF. The chain joins TRBV5-1 to TRBJ1-1; no clear D. Trimming pared 2 bases from V and 2 bases from J, leaving 7 bases between. This CDR3 has 13 amino acids. From germline, CDR1 is SGHRS and CDR2 YFSETQ.

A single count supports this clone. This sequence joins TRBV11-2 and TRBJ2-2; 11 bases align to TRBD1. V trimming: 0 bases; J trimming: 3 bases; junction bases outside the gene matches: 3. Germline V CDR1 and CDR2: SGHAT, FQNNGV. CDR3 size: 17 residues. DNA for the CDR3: TGTGCCAGCAGCTTAGAAGGACAGGGGGCGTACACCGGGGAGCTGTTTTTT. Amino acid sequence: CASSLEGQGAYTGELFF.

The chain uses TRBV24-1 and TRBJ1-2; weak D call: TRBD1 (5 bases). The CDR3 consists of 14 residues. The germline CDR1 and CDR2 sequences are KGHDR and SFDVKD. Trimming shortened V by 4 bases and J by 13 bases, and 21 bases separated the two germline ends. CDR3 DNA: TGTGCCACCAGTGACGGCGGGACTTCGACTCCCTTCACCTTC. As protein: CATSDGGTSTPFTF.

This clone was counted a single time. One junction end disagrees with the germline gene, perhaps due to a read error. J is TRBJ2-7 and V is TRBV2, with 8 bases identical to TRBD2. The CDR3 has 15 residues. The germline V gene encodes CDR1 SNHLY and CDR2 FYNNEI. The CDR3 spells CASSDNTGRAYEQYF. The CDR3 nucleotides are TGTGCCAGCAGTGACAATACCGGGAGGGCCTATGAGCAGTACTTC.

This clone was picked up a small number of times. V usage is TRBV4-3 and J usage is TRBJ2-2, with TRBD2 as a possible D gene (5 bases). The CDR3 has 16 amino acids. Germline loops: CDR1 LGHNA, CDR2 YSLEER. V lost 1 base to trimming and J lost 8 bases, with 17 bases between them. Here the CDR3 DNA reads TGCGCCAGCAGCCAAGGAGTGGTGCGAGGGCCTGGGGAGCTGTTTTTT. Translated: CASSQGVVRGPGELFF.

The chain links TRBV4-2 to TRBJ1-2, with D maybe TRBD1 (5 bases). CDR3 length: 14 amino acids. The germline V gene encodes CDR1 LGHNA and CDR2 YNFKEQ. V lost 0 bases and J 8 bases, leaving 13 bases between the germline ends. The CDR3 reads CASSQERGSWGYTF. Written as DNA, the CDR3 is TGTGCCAGCAGCCAAGAAAGGGGAAGCTGGGGCTACACCTTC.

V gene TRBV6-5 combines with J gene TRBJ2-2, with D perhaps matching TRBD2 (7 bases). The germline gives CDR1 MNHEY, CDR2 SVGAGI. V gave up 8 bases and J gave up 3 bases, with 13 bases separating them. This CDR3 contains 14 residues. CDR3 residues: CASQPGGYTGELFF. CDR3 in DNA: TGTGCCAGCCAACCGGGGGGCTACACCGGGGAGCTGTTTTTT.

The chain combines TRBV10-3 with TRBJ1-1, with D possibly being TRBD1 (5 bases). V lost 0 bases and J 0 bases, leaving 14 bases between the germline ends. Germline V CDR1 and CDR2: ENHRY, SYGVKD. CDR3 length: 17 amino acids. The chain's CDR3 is CAISESLTAVMNTEAFF. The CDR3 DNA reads TGTGCCATCAGTGAGTCCTTGACAGCCGTCATGAACACTGAAGCTTTCTTT.

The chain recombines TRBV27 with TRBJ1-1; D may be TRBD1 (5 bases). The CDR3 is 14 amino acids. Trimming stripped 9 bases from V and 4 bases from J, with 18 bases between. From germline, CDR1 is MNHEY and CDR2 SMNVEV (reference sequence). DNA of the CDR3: TGTGCCAGTTCTGGCAGGGATATTCTCACTGAAGCTTTCTTT. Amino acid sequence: CASSGRDILTEAFF.

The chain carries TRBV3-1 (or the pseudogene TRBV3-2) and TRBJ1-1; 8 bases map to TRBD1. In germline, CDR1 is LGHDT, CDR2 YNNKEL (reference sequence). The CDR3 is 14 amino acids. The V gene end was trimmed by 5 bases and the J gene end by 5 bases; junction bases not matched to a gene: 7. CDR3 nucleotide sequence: TGTGCCAGCAGCTCACAGGGGGGGAAGACTGAAGCTTTCTTT. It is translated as CASSSQGGKTEAFF.

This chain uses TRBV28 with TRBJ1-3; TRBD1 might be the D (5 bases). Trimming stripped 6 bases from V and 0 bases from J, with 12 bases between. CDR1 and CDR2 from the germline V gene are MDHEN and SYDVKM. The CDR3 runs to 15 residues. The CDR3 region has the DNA TGTGCCAGCAGCCCAGACAGAGTCTCTGGAAACACCATATATTTT. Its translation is CASSPDRVSGNTIYF.

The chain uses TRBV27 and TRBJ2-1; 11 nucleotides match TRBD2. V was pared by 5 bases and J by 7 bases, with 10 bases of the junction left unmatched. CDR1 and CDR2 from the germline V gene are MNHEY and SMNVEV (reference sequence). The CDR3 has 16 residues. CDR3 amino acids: CASSLETSGRGNEQFF. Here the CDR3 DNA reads TGTGCCAGCAGTCTCGAAACTAGCGGGAGAGGAAATGAGCAGTTCTTC.

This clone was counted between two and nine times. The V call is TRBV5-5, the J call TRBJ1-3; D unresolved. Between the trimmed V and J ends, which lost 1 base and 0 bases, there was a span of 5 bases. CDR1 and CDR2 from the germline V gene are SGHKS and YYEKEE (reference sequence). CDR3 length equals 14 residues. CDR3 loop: CASSLPVSGNTIYF. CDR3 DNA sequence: TGTGCCAGCAGCTTGCCGGTCTCTGGAAACACCATATATTTT.

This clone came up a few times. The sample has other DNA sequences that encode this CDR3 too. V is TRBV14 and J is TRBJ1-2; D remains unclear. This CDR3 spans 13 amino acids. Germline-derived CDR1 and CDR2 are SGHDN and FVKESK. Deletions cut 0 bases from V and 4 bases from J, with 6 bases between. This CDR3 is CASSQDRVYGYTF. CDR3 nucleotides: TGTGCCAGCAGCCAAGATCGGGTCTATGGCTACACCTTC.